The T cell receptor beta chain under discussion was sequenced for a study of response to subunit inactivated influenza vaccine (dated by TCRdb to 2017 to 2018). In terms of the full investigation: Deep quantitative profiling of the T cell receptor repertoire was used in the study to follow responses to a trivalent subunit inactivated influenza vaccine. Here is what the overall study found, with its caveats: It was suggested by the authors that each seasonal influenza vaccination may recruit only a limited number of new T cells.

Library preparation employed RT-PCR. TCRdb shows the sequencer as Illumina HiSeq 2500. TCRdb handled the public reads itself, with Q25 trimming in fastp and clone calling in MiXCR, and kept productive beta chains. Every entry covers one CDR3 protein and lists the most common genes and DNA from its rows. For this sample the table gives hundreds of thousands of distinct CDR3 sequences, of which about 15% were detected only once. Clones ranked in the top ten supply 6% to 7% of the sample. In regard to this clonotype: Its cognate antigen has yet to be identified. No base-level quality is on record; no much larger clone is a single base apart.

The source material was PBMCs from blood, sampled around 15 days before vaccination. This TCR was sampled from a man aged 45 to 65 who received an inactivated influenza vaccine. Donor details come from another sample of the same person, matched by shared clones.

The nucleotide sequence reads as follows: TGCAGTGCTAGTGGGGGCCAACAACACACTGAAGCTTTCTTT. The translation is CSASGGQQHTEAFF. Recombination joined TRBV20-1 with TRBJ1-1; a weak D assignment points to TRBD1 (6 bases agree). The V end loses 3 bases and the J end loses 3 bases, and a stretch of 14 bases separates them. From a lookup of the germline V gene (reference sequence), CDR1 and CDR2 are DFQATT and SNEGSKA. The CDR3 contains 14 residues, cysteine and phenylalanine counted. CDR3 DNA is the only sequence kept; it has 42 bases, read in frame from the first base.